This T cell receptor (beta chain) derives from a study of T cell responses to AZD1222 COVID-19 vaccine. Study-level background: Doses given second, at about 4 or about 12 weeks, were pooled.

Sequenced by immunoSEQ multiplex PCR; TCRdb stores in-frame clones only, minus some. The sample lists about 120,000 clones, approximately 89% seen once, with 4% to 4.5% in the top ten. Study results and caveats: Clonal diversity was possibly underestimated, and the donors were mostly white British, with more females. Spike-wide vaccine-associated CD4 TCRs dominated at 160-218 and 743-854. Spike-specific TCR breadth and depth both grew after two AZD1222 doses.

In the case of this clone: What it binds is unknown.

J gave up 5 bases and V 2 bases, and 2 bases lay outside the gene matches. CDR1 and CDR2 (germline): SGHRS, YFSETQ. The CDR3 runs 15 residues. The source of this sequence is an adult in good health. The chain is built from TRBV5-1 and TRBJ1-4; 11 bases are a match to TRBD1. Sequencing was performed on peripheral blood, taken on day 0 of AZD1222 vaccination. CDR3 DNA: TGCGCCAGCAGCTTCGGACAGGGGGCAAATGAAAAACTGTTTTTT. Encoded protein: CASSFGQGANEKLFF.